This T cell receptor (beta chain) is drawn from a study of shared clonotypes between healthy human individuals. Study-level points and caveats: It was the non-shared clonotypes that had lower generation probabilities than clonotypes shared by all four donors.

Clones were sequenced by immunoSEQ multiplex PCR, and TCRdb holds only the in-frame ones, with some missing. The table has over a million clones, roughly 75% seen once. Comment on this clone: Its antigen is unknown. The junction shows a germline mismatch at one end, possibly a read error.

Splitting the CD4+ cells yielded a CD45RA+ naive subset and a CD45RA-negative memory subset. The germline V gene has CDR1 SSHAT and CDR2 FNYEAQ (reference sequence). This CDR3 is 15 amino acids long. This clonotype originated in a man younger than 30 in good health. The V and J genes are TRBV7-7 and TRBJ2-1; TRBD2 agrees at 9 bases. Input material: memory CD4+ T cells sorted from blood. Subset indicated: CD45RA-negative fraction. The CDR3 DNA sequence: TGTGCTAGCAGCTTAGATGCGGGAGGGCACAATGAGCAGTTCTTC. Encoded protein: CASSLDAGGHNEQFF. Filled out from reference TRBV7-7 and TRBJ2-1, the complete variable domain reads GAGVSQSPRYKVTKRGQDVTLRCDPISSHATLYWYQQALGQGPEFLTYFNYEAQPDKSGLPSDRFSAERPEGSISTLTIQRTEQRDSAMYRCASSLDAGGHNEQFFGPGTRLTVL.